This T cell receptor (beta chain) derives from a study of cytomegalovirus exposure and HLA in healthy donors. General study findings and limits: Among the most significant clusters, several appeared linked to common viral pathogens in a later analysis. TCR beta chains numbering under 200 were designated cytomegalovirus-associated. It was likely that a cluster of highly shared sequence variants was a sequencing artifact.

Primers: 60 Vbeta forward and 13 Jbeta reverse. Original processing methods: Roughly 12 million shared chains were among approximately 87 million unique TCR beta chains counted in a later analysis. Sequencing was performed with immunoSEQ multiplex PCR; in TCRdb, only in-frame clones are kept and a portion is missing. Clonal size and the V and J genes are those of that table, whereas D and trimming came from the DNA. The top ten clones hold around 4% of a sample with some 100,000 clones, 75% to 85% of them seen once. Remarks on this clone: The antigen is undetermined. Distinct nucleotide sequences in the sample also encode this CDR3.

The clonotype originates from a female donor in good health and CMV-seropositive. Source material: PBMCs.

In nucleotides, the CDR3 is TGTGCCAGCAGACGAGGGCCTATCATGAACACTGAAGCTTTCTTT. This sequence encodes CASRRGPIMNTEAFF. The rearrangement joins TRBV27 to TRBJ1-1; D gene uncertain. V was shortened by 6 bases and J by 0 bases, with 14 bases between the two germline ends. The CDR3 runs 15 residues. Germline CDR1 and CDR2: MNHEY and SMNVEV (reference sequence).